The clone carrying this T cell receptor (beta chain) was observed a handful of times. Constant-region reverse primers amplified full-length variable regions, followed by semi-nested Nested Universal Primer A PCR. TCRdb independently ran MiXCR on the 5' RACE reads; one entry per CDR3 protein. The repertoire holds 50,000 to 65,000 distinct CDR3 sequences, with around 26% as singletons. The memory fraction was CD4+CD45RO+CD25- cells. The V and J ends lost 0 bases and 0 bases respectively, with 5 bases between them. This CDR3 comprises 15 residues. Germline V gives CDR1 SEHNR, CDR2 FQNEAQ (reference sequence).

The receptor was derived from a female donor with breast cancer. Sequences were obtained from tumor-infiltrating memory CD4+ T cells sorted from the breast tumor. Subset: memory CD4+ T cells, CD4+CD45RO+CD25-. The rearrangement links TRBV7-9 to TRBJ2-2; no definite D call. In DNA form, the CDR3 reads TGTGCCAGCAGCTTAGCGGGAACGAACACCGGGGAGCTGTTTTTT. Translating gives CASSLAGTNTGELFF.